Presented here are 5 T cell receptor beta chains from one specimen sequenced in a study of regulatory T cells in long-lasting Graves disease. Specified time point: persistent/refractory GD, antithyroid drugs over 5 years with positive TRAb. PBMC RNA was the source of the TCR library. TCR beta libraries were built with iRepertoire HTBI primers and Arm-PCR of CDR3 regions. One entry per CDR3 protein, called by TCRdb with MiXCR from the multiplex PCR reads. The table lists fewer than 400,000 distinct CDR3 sequences, 15% to 20% of them singletons. The sequencing here drew on peripheral blood mononuclear cells (PBMCs), taken when the disease was refractory, from a patient treated with antithyroid drugs. All receptors derive from a female donor with Graves disease.

This clonotype has ten or more counts. The chain is built from TRBV7-6 and TRBJ1-1; possible D gene TRBD1, 5 bases. Germline assignment: CDR1 SGHVS and CDR2 FNYEAQ. V was clipped by 3 bases and J by 6 bases, with 11 bases between them. There are 13 residues in the CDR3. The CDR3, as DNA: TGTGCCAGCAGCTTGGTCCGGGACGCTGAAGCTTTCTTT. Amino acid sequence: CASSLVRDAEAFF.

In its sample, this clonotype was seen a few times. This rearrangement joins TRBV7-2 to TRBJ1-2, with unresolved D. CDR3 length equals 12 residues. Germline-derived CDR1 and CDR2 are SGHTA and FQGNSA. Deletions cut 3 bases from V and 4 bases from J, with 6 bases between. The DNA for the CDR3 is TGTGCCAGCAGCTTCACTAGCTATGGCTACACCTTC. Encoded protein: CASSFTSYGYTF.

The chain has TRBV20-1 and TRBJ1-6, with 7 bases fitting TRBD1. Germline V gene sequence: CDR1 DFQATT, CDR2 SNEGSKA (reference sequence). This CDR3 comprises 15 residues. CDR3: CGGETGSTYNSPLHF. In DNA, the CDR3 is TGCGGAGGCGAGACAGGGAGTACCTATAATTCACCCCTCCACTTT.

Only a few counts were recorded for this clonotype. Being one base from a much bigger clone, this may be a read error. The chain carries TRBV10-3 and TRBJ1-5; TRBD1 aligns across 7 bases. CDR3 length: 14 amino acids. Germline V lookup: CDR1 ENHRY, CDR2 SYGVKD. Trimming cost V 2 bases and J 4 bases; bases outside gene matches: 2. CDR3 in amino acids: CAISEPGQNQPQHF. The CDR3 nucleotides read TGTGCCATCAGTGAGCCGGGACAGAATCAGCCCCAGCATTTT.

The table lists this clonotype with many counts. The J gene is TRBJ2-5, the V gene TRBV20-1; D might be TRBD2 (6 bases). This CDR3 contains 16 residues. Germline V CDR1 and CDR2: DFQATT, SNEGSKA (reference sequence). The V end was cut by 3 bases, the J end by 5 bases, with 22 bases between. The CDR3 here is CSASRTSGGDLETQYF. DNA of the CDR3: TGCAGTGCTAGTAGGACTTCCGGGGGAGACTTGGAGACCCAGTACTTC.